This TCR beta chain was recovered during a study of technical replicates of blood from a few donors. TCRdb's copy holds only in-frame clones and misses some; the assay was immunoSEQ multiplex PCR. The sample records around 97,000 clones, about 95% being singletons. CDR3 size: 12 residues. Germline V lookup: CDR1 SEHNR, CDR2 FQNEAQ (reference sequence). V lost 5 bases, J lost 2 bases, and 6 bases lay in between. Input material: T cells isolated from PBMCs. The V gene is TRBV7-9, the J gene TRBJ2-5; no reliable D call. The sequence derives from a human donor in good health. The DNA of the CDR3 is TGTGCCAGCAGCCAAACACAAGAGACCCAGTACTTC. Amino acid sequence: CASSQTQETQYF.